This T cell receptor (beta chain) emerged from a study of blood T cell repertoires in COVID-19 (dated by TCRdb to 2018 to 2021). Background on the whole study: Samples covering the acute and convalescent phases of COVID-19 were provided by collaborators in the United States, Italy and Spain. The prospective study material was composed of cDNA or gDNA derived from T cells, B-cell-depleted T cells, or PBMCs. Subjects who had been exposed to COVID-19, were actively infected with it, or had recovered from it provided the deeply sampled blood TCRbeta repertoires that made up the dataset. The repertoires were released in a freely available public database intended as a resource for research on the immune response to SARS-CoV-2. Samples came from the ongoing ImmuneRACE study (first 160 participants) plus 1,254 subjects from 6 global collaborators. Nearly every sample came with metadata listing a de-identified subject ID, COVID-19 status, age in years and sex. Where available, HLA class I and class II types were taken from metadata supplied by the sample provider and were not determined by assay-based typing. What the study reported, not specific to this receptor: The quantity of clinical and demographic metadata differed by source and by participant and was supplied without curation.

TCRbeta CDR3 regions were amplified from genomic DNA using the immunoSEQ Assay, a bias-controlled multiplex PCR. Processing in the source paper ran as follows. Within the assay, amplification of reference gene primers was used to estimate how many nucleated cells each sample contained. To quantify the absolute abundance of each unique TCRbeta CDR3 rearrangement, sequence reads were collapsed and filtered. For each sample, productive Simpson clonality was calculated as the square root of Simpson's diversity index across productive rearrangements. This is the immuneACCESS table as TCRdb keeps it, with only in-frame sequences that have V and J called. A part of the clones is gone; compared with another copy, unresolved V genes explain less than half, and the rest is unexplained. That table gives V, J and clone size, and the DNA gave D and trimming. For this sample there are around 100,000 clones; 70% to 80% appear just once. The ten most abundant clones make up 20% to 25% of the sample.

In the case of this clone: This clone's antigen is unknown. Base-call qualities are not available, and no considerably larger clone is one nucleotide away.

Whole blood was collected in K2EDTA tubes by collaborating institutions according to the institutions' own protocols. For TCRbeta analysis, collaborators shipped samples as frozen whole blood, isolated PBMCs, or DNA extracted from either of those sample types. The CDR3 contains 14 residues, cysteine and phenylalanine counted. The retained sequence is limited to the CDR3, 42 bases, with the frame set at the first base. Cut back by 0 bases and 6 bases, the V and J ends lie 7 bases apart. The germline V gene provides CDR1 SGDLS and CDR2 YYNGEE. The clonotype was recovered from an older man with active or convalescent COVID-19. The rearranged segments are TRBV9 and TRBJ1-6; a weak D assignment points to TRBD1 (5 bases agree). The material sequenced was peripheral blood. The DNA reads TGTGCCAGCAGCGTAGCAGGGTTTAATTCACCCCTCCACTTT. It codes for CASSVAGFNSPLHF.